The T cell receptor (beta chain) described here comes from a study of cytomegalovirus exposure and HLA in healthy donors. Germline loops: CDR1 GTSNPN, CDR2 SVGIG (reference sequence). This CDR3 comprises 12 residues. Trimming stripped 2 bases from V and 6 bases from J, with 9 bases between. Primers included in the PCR were 60 Vbeta and 13 Jbeta primers. Method: immunoSEQ multiplex PCR; TCRdb's copy keeps in-frame clones and lacks some. Altogether 130,000 to 150,000 clones are present, approximately 78% being singletons, with the ten largest covering roughly 4%. The chain joins TRBV30 to TRBJ2-3; D remains unclear. Sequenced input: PBMCs. This clonotype was sampled from a woman aged 40-49 years in good health and CMV-seropositive. Here the CDR3 DNA reads TGTGCCTGGAGTCCAACGCGGGATACGCAGTATTTT. This encodes CAWSPTRDTQYF.